Listed here is a single T cell receptor (beta chain). Its antigen is not known. Germline trimming cut 10 bases from V and 6 bases from J; bases unmatched to any gene: 9. Germline-derived CDR1 and CDR2 are MDHEN and SYDVKM. The CDR3 extends over 14 amino acids. This entry comes from a study of cytomegalovirus exposure and HLA in healthy donors. The assay was immunoSEQ multiplex PCR, and TCRdb's table has in-frame clones only and misses some. The table has about 69,000 clones, just over 95% seen once. Study findings and constraints: Most TCR sequences were uncommon, yet certain public TCRs appeared in many donors. Associated with cytomegalovirus, according to the listing, were around 160 TCR beta chains. First-cohort TCR clusters were later found to tend to co-occur in the approximately 120 validation repertoires.

The sequence derives from a woman aged 18-29 years in good health and CMV-seropositive. The chain recombines TRBV28 with TRBJ1-5; 10 bases fit TRBD1. Sequences were obtained from PBMCs. The CDR3 spells CATGGTGEGQPQHF. DNA for the CDR3: TGTGCCACGGGGGGGACAGGGGAGGGTCAGCCCCAGCATTTT.